Below are 28 T cell receptor beta chains sequenced from a single sample in a study of cytomegalovirus exposure and HLA in healthy donors. The study ran its PCR with 60 Vbeta and 13 Jbeta primers. Produced via immunoSEQ multiplex PCR; TCRdb's table is partial and in-frame only. This table holds 95,000 to 110,000 clones, around 67% found once. Sequencing was carried out using PBMCs. All receptors come from a woman between 35 and 50 years old in good health and CMV-seropositive.

A word on this clone: Germline is not matched at one junction end, which may reflect a read error. CDR3 protein: CAGSVQGEANYGYTF. For the CDR3, the DNA is TGTGCCGGCAGCGTACAGGGAGAAGCTAACTATGGCTACACCTTC. This chain connects TRBV7-9 to TRBJ1-2; D might be TRBD1 (6 bases). Germline V gene data show CDR1 as SEHNR and CDR2 as FQNEAQ (reference sequence). The CDR3 sequence is 15 residues long.

The chain has TRBV11-2 and TRBJ1-5; the D is unclear. The CDR3 has 14 residues. The germline gives CDR1 SGHAT, CDR2 FQNNGV. V was cut by 5 bases and J by 4 bases, with 12 bases left in between. The CDR3 is CASSLLGTNQPQHF. In DNA form, the CDR3 reads TGTGCCAGCAGCCTACTAGGAACAAATCAGCCCCAGCATTTT. Full variable domain (missing parts from reference TRBV11-2 and TRBJ1-5): EAGVAQSPRYKIIEKRQSVAFWCNPISGHATLYWYQQILGQGPKLLIQFQNNGVVDDSQLPKDRFSAERLKGVDSTLKIQPAKLEDSAVYLCASSLLGTNQPQHFGDGTRLSIL.

CDR3 sequence (DNA): TGTGCCAGCAGCTCTGTTCGGCGGGGTGAGCAGTTCTTC. The encoded protein is CASSSVRRGEQFF. The chain recombines TRBV7-2 with TRBJ2-1, with a tentative D call TRBD2 (6 bases). The V gene lost 4 bases and the J gene lost 9 bases, with 13 bases spanning the gap. Germline V gives CDR1 SGHTA, CDR2 FQGNSA. The CDR3 extends over 13 amino acids.

The J gene is TRBJ2-3, the V gene TRBV30, with D perhaps matching TRBD1 (5 bases). Germline CDR1 GTSNPN, CDR2 SVGIG (reference sequence). Trimming stripped 2 bases from V and 7 bases from J, with 16 bases between. The length of the CDR3 is 14 residues. The CDR3 DNA reads as TGTGCCTGGAGTAGGGGAACCAGGCTGAATACGCAGTATTTT. Amino acid sequence: CAWSRGTRLNTQYF. Using reference TRBV30 and TRBJ2-3 for the parts outside the CDR3, the full variable domain is SQTIHQWPATLVQPVGSPLSLECTVEGTSNPNLYWYRQAAGRGLQLLFYSVGIGQISSEVPQNLSASRPQDRQFILSSKKLLLSDSGFYLCAWSRGTRLNTQYFGPGTRLTVL.

The V call is TRBV5-4, the J call TRBJ2-7; D is possibly TRBD1 (6 bases). The CDR3 sequence is 14 residues long. The germline V and J ends were trimmed by 2 bases and 2 bases, with 11 bases remaining between them. Germline V gene lookup returns CDR1 SGHNT and CDR2 YYREEE (reference sequence). DNA for the CDR3: TGTGCCAGCAGCTTAGGTGGGGACACCTACGAGCAGTACTTC. Translation: CASSLGGDTYEQYF.

The chain is built from TRBV5-6 and TRBJ2-7, with D possibly being TRBD1 (5 bases). The CDR3 consists of 12 residues. V dropped 0 bases and J dropped 9 bases, with 10 bases sitting between them. Germline V gene lookup returns CDR1 SGHDT and CDR2 YYEEEE. CDR3 nucleotide sequence: TGTGCCAGCAGCTTGGCGGCAGGGTGGCAGTACTTC. Protein: CASSLAAGWQYF.

This chain uses TRBV6-5 with TRBJ2-7, with D tentatively TRBD1 (7 bases). V was pared by 6 bases and J by 0 bases, with 12 bases between. The CDR3 runs to 14 residues. Per germline, CDR1 MNHEY and CDR2 SVGAGI. The CDR3 coding sequence is TGTGCCAGCAGCCCAGGGGGGTCCTCCTACGAGCAGTACTTC. This translates into CASSPGGSSYEQYF.

This clone was counted a single time. The rearrangement uses TRBV27 and TRBJ1-2, with 7 bases identical to TRBD1. Germline V gene lookup returns CDR1 MNHEY and CDR2 SMNVEV (reference sequence). Trimming cost V 6 bases and J 4 bases; bases outside gene matches: 8. This CDR3 comprises 14 residues. The CDR3 nucleotides read TGTGCCAGCAGCTTAACAGGGGATTCCTATGGCTACACCTTC. Translating it yields CASSLTGDSYGYTF.

The gene calls are TRBV6-5 and TRBJ2-1, with TRBD2 matching 8 bases. CDR3 length: 16 residues. V was clipped by 0 bases and J by 5 bases; unmatched bases: 6. The V gene's germline CDR1 is MNHEY and CDR2 SVGAGI. CDR3 in DNA: TGTGCCAGCAGTTACTCTCGGGCGGGGGGCAACAATGAGCAGTTCTTC. Translating it yields CASSYSRAGGNNEQFF.

This chain uses TRBV13 with TRBJ1-6; D gene uncertain. The CDR3 has 16 residues. V was clipped by 0 bases and J by 0 bases, with 6 bases between them. Germline V gene data show CDR1 as PRHDT and CDR2 as FYEKMQ (reference sequence). CDR3 sequence reads: CASSLGRSSYNSPLHF. CDR3 nucleotide sequence: TGTGCCAGCAGCTTAGGCCGGAGCTCCTATAATTCACCCCTCCACTTT.

V and J are TRBV30 and TRBJ2-5; unclear D gene. The germline V and J ends were trimmed by 1 base and 2 bases, with 8 bases remaining between them. Germline V gene lookup returns CDR1 GTSNPN and CDR2 SVGIG (reference sequence). The CDR3 has 13 residues. The CDR3 sequence is CAWSAQAQETQYF. CDR3 DNA: TGTGCCTGGAGTGCGCAGGCACAAGAGACCCAGTACTTC.

This clone was observed a single time. The chain employs TRBV19 and TRBJ1-1; possible D gene TRBD1, 6 bases. V gave up 5 bases and J gave up 2 bases, with 12 bases separating them. Germline loops: CDR1 LNHDA, CDR2 SQIVND (reference sequence). CDR3 length: 14 amino acids. Here the CDR3 DNA reads TGTGCCAGTAGTCCCTGGACAGAAAACACTGAAGCTTTCTTT. It specifies CASSPWTENTEAFF.

The chain combines TRBV6-5 with TRBJ2-1, with 7 nucleotides matching TRBD1. The J segment lost 6 bases and the V segment lost 6 bases, leaving 5 bases of the junction unmatched. Germline CDR1 reads MNHEY; CDR2 reads SVGAGI. The CDR3 has 13 amino acids. The CDR3 nucleotides are TGTGCCAGCAGCCCGACAGGGAGCAATGAGCAGTTCTTC. It translates to CASSPTGSNEQFF.

The chain employs TRBV11-3 and TRBJ2-7; a weak D match, TRBD1 (5 bases). V dropped 0 bases and J dropped 1 base, with 7 bases sitting between them. This CDR3 has 14 residues. Looked up from germline, CDR1 is SGHNT and CDR2 is YENEEA. CDR3 residues: CASSLDGHSYEQYF. As DNA, the CDR3 is TGTGCCAGCAGCTTAGATGGACATTCCTACGAGCAGTACTTC.

The chain joins TRBV5-1 to TRBJ2-7, with TRBD1 identical over 7 bases. This CDR3 has 15 amino acids. Unmatched junction bases numbered 13, after V lost 7 bases and J lost 3 bases. CDR1 is SGHRS and CDR2 is YFSETQ in the germline V gene. The CDR3 spells CASQPGHRDSYEQYF. The CDR3 bases are TGCGCCAGCCAGCCTGGACACCGGGACAGCTACGAGCAGTACTTC.

This chain connects TRBV15 to TRBJ1-2, with 7 bases lining up with TRBD1. J gave up 1 base and V 1 base, and 3 bases lay outside the gene matches. The germline V gene encodes CDR1 LNHNV and CDR2 YYDKDF (reference sequence). This CDR3 comprises 15 residues. The chain's CDR3 is CATSRGDSYNYGYTF. The CDR3 DNA reads TGTGCCACCAGCAGAGGGGACAGCTATAACTATGGCTACACCTTC.

The J gene is TRBJ2-7, the V gene TRBV9; D possibly corresponds to TRBD1 (5 bases). Trimming took 0 bases from V and 3 from J, leaving 10 bases between them. Germline assignment: CDR1 SGDLS and CDR2 YYNGEE. The CDR3 loop spans 14 amino acids. CDR3 bases: TGTGCCAGCAGCGTAGATCTGGGGCGCTACGAGCAGTACTTC. It is translated as CASSVDLGRYEQYF.

V and J are TRBV5-1 and TRBJ1-3, with 7 nucleotides matching TRBD1. J lost 1 base, V lost 2 bases, and 3 bases had no gene match. This CDR3 is 15 amino acids long. Germline V gene sequence: CDR1 SGHRS, CDR2 YFSETQ. CDR3 residues: CASSFSGGSGNTIYF. DNA for the CDR3: TGCGCCAGCAGCTTCTCAGGGGGGTCTGGAAACACCATATATTTT.

The chain employs TRBV7-6 and TRBJ2-4; TRBD2 agrees at 10 bases. The germline CDR1 and CDR2 sequences are SGHVS and FNYEAQ. The CDR3 runs 14 residues. V was pared by 5 bases and J by 7 bases, with 5 bases of the junction left unmatched. CDR3 in DNA: TGTGCCAGCAGCCAGTCGACTAGCGGGAACATTCAGTACTTC. This sequence encodes CASSQSTSGNIQYF.

This clone was seen a handful of times. Here the CDR3 reads CASSLVGTGGGEQYF. The DNA for the CDR3 is TGTGCCAGCAGCTTAGTCGGGACAGGGGGTGGCGAGCAGTACTTC. The chain carries TRBV5-6 and TRBJ2-7, with 11 bases aligning to TRBD1. The CDR3 totals 15 residues. With 2 bases clipped from V and 6 bases from J, the junction kept 7 bases outside the gene matches. Germline V lookup: CDR1 SGHDT, CDR2 YYEEEE.

The V gene is TRBV7-2, the J gene TRBJ2-7; 10 bases match TRBD1. The V and J ends lost 3 bases and 5 bases, in that order; junction bases with no gene match: 7. Germline assignment: CDR1 SGHTA and CDR2 FQGNSA. This CDR3 contains 15 residues. CDR3 sequence reads: CASSFRDRGPHEQYF. The CDR3 nucleotides read TGTGCCAGCAGCTTTAGGGACAGGGGACCCCACGAGCAGTACTTC.

The chain joins TRBV2 to TRBJ2-1; D might be TRBD1 (7 bases). There are 16 residues in the CDR3. The germline V gene encodes CDR1 SNHLY and CDR2 FYNNEI. V was pared by 1 base and J by 7 bases, with 17 bases between. The CDR3 DNA is TGTGCCAGCAGTGAAGACAGGGGAGGCTATTTGAATGAGCAGTTCTTC. Translation gives CASSEDRGGYLNEQFF.

This clone was seen a handful of times. The rearrangement joins TRBV2 to TRBJ1-6, with D possibly TRBD1 on 5 matching bases. Trimming pared 6 bases from V and 10 bases from J, leaving 16 bases between. From germline, CDR1 is SNHLY and CDR2 FYNNEI. CDR3 length: 14 amino acids. CDR3: CASSFGGLGSPLHF. CDR3 coding DNA: TGTGCCAGCAGCTTCGGGGGTTTAGGGTCACCCCTCCACTTT. Supplemented by reference TRBV2 and TRBJ1-6, the full variable domain reads EPEVTQTPSHQVTQMGQEVILRCVPISNHLYFYWYRQILGQKVEFLVSFYNNEISEKSEIFDDQFSVERPDGSNFTLKIRSTKLEDSAMYFCASSFGGLGSPLHFGNGTRLTVT.

This rearrangement joins TRBV6-5 to TRBJ1-5; 7 positions agree with TRBD1. J was trimmed by 7 bases and V by 0 bases; bases with no gene match: 3. The CDR3 totals 14 residues. Germline V gives CDR1 MNHEY, CDR2 SVGAGI. Written as DNA, the CDR3 is TGTGCCAGCAGTTACTCCAGGGGGACGCAGCCCCAGCATTTT. Amino acids: CASSYSRGTQPQHF.

This clone has just one count. This chain joins TRBV6-1 and TRBJ2-7, with D perhaps matching TRBD1 (5 bases). Trimming took 6 bases from V and 3 from J, leaving 15 bases between them. Looked up from germline, CDR1 is MNHNS and CDR2 is SASEGT. This CDR3 is built from 14 residues. CDR3: CASSLDSVLYEQYF. The CDR3 DNA follows: TGTGCCAGCAGCCTTGACAGCGTCCTCTACGAGCAGTACTTC.

As concerns this clone: This CDR3 fails to terminate in the conserved phenylalanine or tryptophan, so it likely reflects a read error. The chain combines TRBV7-9 with TRBJ1-2; D not resolved. V dropped 5 bases and J dropped 5 bases, with 15 bases sitting between them. CDR1 SEHNR and CDR2 FQNEAQ come from the germline V gene (reference sequence). The CDR3 spans 14 residues. CDR3 region: CASSQHPGWYGYTV. DNA of the CDR3: TGTGCCAGCAGCCAACATCCGGGTTGGTATGGCTACACCGTC.

The chain couples TRBV5-6 to TRBJ1-2; TRBD1 aligns across 8 bases. Germline CDR1 and CDR2: SGHDT and YYEEEE. The length of the CDR3 is 14 residues. V lost 4 bases, J lost 12 bases, and 14 bases stayed unmatched. The CDR3 bases are TGTGCCAGCAGCGCGGACAGGGAAGGGAGAGACCACACCTTC. It specifies CASSADREGRDHTF.

This chain connects TRBV7-2 to TRBJ2-5; perhaps TRBD2 as D (6 bases). The V gene's germline CDR1 is SGHTA and CDR2 FQGNSA. The V gene lost 5 bases and the J gene lost 5 bases, with 21 bases spanning the gap. This CDR3 comprises 16 residues. For the CDR3, the DNA is TGTGCCAGCAGCCCGACGACTAGTTTTGGGGGGGAGACCCAGTACTTC. Translation: CASSPTTSFGGETQYF. The full variable domain, with the rest looked up from reference TRBV7-2 and TRBJ2-5, is GAGVSQSPSNKVTEKGKDVELRCDPISGHTALYWYRQSLGQGLEFLIYFQGNSAPDKSGLPSDRFSAERTGGSVSTLTIQRTQQEDSAVYLCASSPTTSFGGETQYFGPGTRLLVL.